The 6 T cell receptor beta chains reported below all come from one sample, sequenced in a study of control samples from healthy donors and cancer patients. TCRdb's table, derived via immunoSEQ multiplex PCR, lists solely in-frame clones and lacks some. The sample includes 200,000 or so clones, over 90% of them seen just once. Specimen: blood. The receptors come from a man aged 45-65 years in good health.

The genes are TRBV2 and TRBJ1-2, with TRBD1 matching 8 bases. Germline V gives CDR1 SNHLY, CDR2 FYNNEI. J lost 4 bases, V lost 5 bases, and 6 bases had no gene match. This CDR3 is built from 14 residues. CDR3 nucleotide sequence: TGTGCCAGCAGTAAGGACAGGGCGAGCTATGGCTACACCTTC. Protein sequence: CASSKDRASYGYTF.

The chain couples TRBV11-1 to TRBJ2-6; D not resolved. CDR3 length: 13 residues. CDR1 SGHAT and CDR2 FQDESV come from the germline V gene (reference sequence). The V and J ends lost 6 bases and 3 bases respectively, with 6 bases between them. CDR3 in amino acids: CASRADGANVLTF. CDR3 coding DNA: TGTGCCAGCAGGGCTGATGGGGCCAACGTCCTGACTTTC.

This clone showed up just once. The chain has TRBV6-5 and TRBJ2-3, with D unresolved. The germline gives CDR1 MNHEY, CDR2 SVGAGI. V was clipped by 6 bases and J by 3 bases, with 4 bases between them. This CDR3 has 11 amino acids. This CDR3 reads CASRATDTQYF. As DNA, the CDR3 is TGTGCCAGCAGAGCTACAGATACGCAGTATTTT.

V gene TRBV5-1 combines with J gene TRBJ2-7; tentative D call: TRBD1 (5 bases). V lost 0 bases and J 2 bases, leaving 9 bases between the germline ends. This CDR3 region has 14 residues. Germline lookup yields CDR1 SGHRS and CDR2 YFSETQ. The CDR3 protein is CASSLAQVAYEQYF. The CDR3 nucleotides are TGCGCCAGCAGCTTGGCACAGGTTGCCTACGAGCAGTACTTC.

This chain connects TRBV19 to TRBJ2-5; the D call may be TRBD1 or TRBD2 (6 bases each). Germline CDR1 and CDR2: LNHDA and SQIVND (reference sequence). The CDR3 is made up of 15 amino acids. Trimming removed 5 bases from V and 2 bases from J, with 15 bases in between. The CDR3: CASSPRGGIQETQYF. The CDR3 nucleotides are TGTGCCAGTAGTCCCCGAGGGGGGATACAAGAGACCCAGTACTTC.

The chain links TRBV6-6 to TRBJ2-7; possibly TRBD1 or TRBD2 for D (5 bases each). Germline lookup yields CDR1 MNHNY and CDR2 SVGAGI (reference sequence). V lost 6 bases, J lost 9 bases, and 15 bases lay in between. There are 12 residues in the CDR3. CDR3 loop: CASSLGTLAQYF. CDR3 DNA: TGTGCCAGCAGCCTAGGGACCTTGGCGCAGTACTTC.